Detailed here is one TCR beta chain. Per the original methods: Nucleated cell number was recorded as an estimate derived from reference gene primer amplification. Repertoires were generated with immunoSEQ multiplex PCR, while TCRdb's copy carries only in-frame clones and drops some. V and J calls and clone size are given by that table; D and trimming were obtained from the DNA. The sample has about 270,000 clones, about four fifths seen once. This sample is drawn from a study of blood T cell repertoires in COVID-19. Study as a whole: T cells, B-cell-depleted T cells, or PBMCs provided the cDNA or gDNA that served as material.

The CDR3 sequence is 13 residues long. V lost 0 bases and J lost 17; bases outside the gene matches: 8. From germline, CDR1 is LGHNA and CDR2 YSLEER. The specimen was peripheral blood. The receptor was isolated from an older woman with active or convalescent COVID-19. V and J are TRBV4-3 and TRBJ2-2, with TRBD2 matching 8 bases. CDR3 region: CASSQDRRGGLFF. CDR3 DNA: TGCGCCAGCAGCCAAGATCGCCGGGGGGGCCTTTTTTTT.